This T cell receptor (beta chain) was captured in a study of identical twins. CDR1 is SGHRS and CDR2 is YFSETQ in the germline V gene. Trimming took 5 bases from V and 2 from J; bases not matched to a gene: 5. The CDR3 is 14 amino acids. TCRdb re-analysed the 5' RACE reads in MiXCR, keeping a single row per CDR3 protein. This sample carries some 500,000 distinct CDR3 sequences, around a tenth of them seen once, and the ten largest clones take roughly 3%. These data were also reused for a study on yellow fever vaccine responses in identical twins.

The specimen sequenced was PBMCs. This TCR was recovered from a woman under 30 in good health. The chain employs TRBV5-1 and TRBJ2-5; 8 bases are shared with TRBD2. The CDR3 nucleotides read TGCGCCAGCAGTCGGATAGCGGGGCAAGAGACCCAGTACTTC. It specifies CASSRIAGQETQYF.